The clone carrying this T cell receptor beta chain was recorded only once. Germline assignment: CDR1 SQVTM and CDR2 ANQGSEA. The V gene end was trimmed by 6 bases and the J gene end by 7 bases; junction bases not matched to a gene: 6. The CDR3 runs 12 residues. Libraries were prepared by immunoSEQ multiplex PCR; TCRdb keeps only in-frame clonotypes and omits some of them. The repertoire consists of approximately 170,000 clones, with 90% occurring once and the leading ten covering 1.4%. The record originates from a study of control samples from healthy donors and cancer patients. Sequenced material: blood. This receptor was identified in a woman in her forties or fifties in good health. This chain connects TRBV29-1 to TRBJ1-2; 9 bases are a match to TRBD1. The CDR3: CSVDRGTSGYTF. The DNA for the CDR3 is TGCAGCGTGGACAGGGGTACAAGTGGCTACACCTTC. The full variable domain, rest sourced from reference TRBV29-1 and TRBJ1-2, is SAVISQKPSRDICQRGTSLTIQCQVDSQVTMMFWYRQQPGQSLTLIATANQGSEATYESGFVIDKFPISRPNLTFSTLTVSNMSPEDSSIYLCSVDRGTSGYTFGSGTRLTVV.